What follows is one T cell receptor (beta chain) and its context. This clone was found a few times. The antigen this receptor binds is unknown. Base qualities are not recorded, but no much larger clone differs from it by a single base. This specimen's time point label, per the study, means: about 28 days (+/-7) after the second vaccine dose. AZD1222 recipients given second doses at about 4 weeks or at about 12 weeks were pooled, since spike-specific TCR depth and breadth were not found to differ between the two schedules. The vaccinee samples were drawn from two UK trials, COV001 and COV002, one of which was a single-blind randomized controlled phase 2/3 trial testing AZD1222 (ChAdOx1 nCoV-19) in healthy adults. For TCRbeta chain sequencing, PBMC samples were collected from trial participants at day 0 and at day 28 after the second dose. The CDR3 regions of human TCRbeta chains were subjected to immunosequencing. The study's own analysis went as follows. Repertoire TCRs were checked for matches against a reference library of SARS-CoV-2-specific TCRs that had been generated using the MIRA antigen-specificity platform. Breadth meant the fraction of unique TCRs that were SARS-CoV-2-associated, whereas depth meant the fraction of total T cells that were SARS-CoV-2-associated. Using the MIRA data, every spike-specific TCR was mapped to the spike region that the TCR reacted to and assigned to either a CD4 or a CD8 class. Log10-transformed breadth and depth values were compared by one-way ANOVA with Sidak's multiple comparisons tests. As stored in TCRdb, this immuneACCESS dataset retains in-frame rearrangements with V and J assigned. A fraction of the clones does not appear; measured against another copy, unresolved V genes explain less than half of the discrepancy, and the remainder lacks a known reason. V and J calls plus clone size are reproduced from that table; the DNA served to infer D and trimming. This sample holds some 100,000 clones; 75% to 90% were observed only once. The ten top clones hold 7.1% of the sample.

This sample was included in a study of T cell responses to AZD1222 COVID-19 vaccine (dated by TCRdb to the early 2020s). In terms of the full investigation: A total of 230 or so trial participants underwent TCR sequencing, of whom some 210 received two doses of AZD1222 and approximately 25 received two doses of the MenACWY control vaccine. Trial participants were enrolled by age into 18-55, 56-69 and 70-plus year subgroups, with roughly 160, 29 and 62 TCR-sequenced participants respectively. Overall study outcomes, separate from this receptor: The vaccine-associated CD4 TCRs covered the entire spike protein, and the dominant responses fell in regions 160-218 and 743-854. Conclusions about previously exposed vaccinees are limited, since just six AZD1222 recipients were seropositive for SARS-CoV-2 at baseline. Reportedly, almost half of the unique spike-specific TCRs recognized epitopes lying outside the regions that are mutated in the B.1.351 and B.1.1.7 variants. Spike-specific TCR breadth and depth rose significantly after two AZD1222 doses compared with day 0 and with MenACWY recipients. Participants were mostly white British and included more females than males, and it was suggested by the authors that clonal diversity may have been underestimated. No day 14 peak-response samples were available, so repertoires were characterized only after the peak T cell response. The 56-69-year group was small, and its depth increase did not reach significance, likely because of low power.

Unmatched junction bases come to 10, with V trimmed by 3 bases and J by 9 bases. The CDR3, cysteine through phenylalanine, is 15 amino acids long. CDR3 DNA only is kept here, 45 bases in frame from base 1. CDR1 and CDR2 are read off the germline V gene as SGHDT and YYEEEE. This clonotype originated in an adult who received the AZD1222 COVID-19 vaccine. The rearranged segments are TRBV5-6 and TRBJ2-1; a stretch of 9 junction bases matches TRBD1. Material: peripheral blood, obtained 28 days after the second AZD1222 dose. DNA sequence: TGTGCCAGCAGCTACCGGGACAGGGTTTTTGGTGAGCAGTTCTTC. Its product reads: CASSYRDRVFGEQFF.